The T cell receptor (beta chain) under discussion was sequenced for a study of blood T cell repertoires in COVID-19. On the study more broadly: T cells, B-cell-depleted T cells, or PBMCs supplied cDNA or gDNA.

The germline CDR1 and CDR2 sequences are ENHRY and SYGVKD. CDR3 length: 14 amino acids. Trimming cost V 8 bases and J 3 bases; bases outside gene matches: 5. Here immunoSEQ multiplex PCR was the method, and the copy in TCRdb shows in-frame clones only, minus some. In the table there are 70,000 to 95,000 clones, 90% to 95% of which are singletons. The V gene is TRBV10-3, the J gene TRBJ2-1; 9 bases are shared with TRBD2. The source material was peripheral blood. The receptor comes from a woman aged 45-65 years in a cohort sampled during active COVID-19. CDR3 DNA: TGTGCCATCGCGGGACTAGCAGACTACAATGAGCAGTTCTTC. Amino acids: CAIAGLADYNEQFF.